This entry lists 20 T cell receptor beta chains sequenced from one sample in a study of blood T cell repertoires in COVID-19. Produced via immunoSEQ multiplex PCR; TCRdb's table is partial and in-frame only. The sample carries a few hundred thousand clones, around 89% recorded once. Sample: PBMCs or T cells enriched from blood (not recorded which). All receptors come from a young woman with acute COVID-19.

The chain combines TRBV6-2 or TRBV6-3 with TRBJ1-5; D not resolved. This CDR3 has 16 residues. CDR1 is MNHEY and CDR2 is SVGEGT in the germline V gene. Trimming left V 5 bases short and J 3 bases short, with 17 bases between. The DNA of the CDR3 is TGTGCCAGCAGTGCAGGAATCCCCGTTTACAATCAGCCCCAGCATTTT. It yields the protein CASSAGIPVYNQPQHF.

J is TRBJ2-1 and V is TRBV30, with a possible D match to TRBD2 (5 bases). With 8 bases removed from V and 9 bases from J, the gap between germline ends came to 29 bases. The CDR3 is 16 residues long. Germline CDR1 reads GTSNPN; CDR2 reads SVGIG (reference sequence). As DNA, the CDR3 is TGTGCCACTTCGACCGGTTTCCGGGAAGGTAAGGGTGAGCAGTTCTTC. Translating gives CATSTGFREGKGEQFF.

V is TRBV28 and J is TRBJ1-1; perhaps TRBD1 as D (6 bases). The CDR3 length is 13 residues. Germline V gene lookup returns CDR1 MDHEN and CDR2 SYDVKM. The V and J ends lost 3 bases and 4 bases respectively, with 9 bases between them. Written as DNA, the CDR3 is TGTGCCAGCAGTTTGGACAGCATCACTGAAGCTTTCTTT. It encodes CASSLDSITEAFF.

This clone was observed a single time. The V and J genes are TRBV7-6 and TRBJ2-5, with D tentatively TRBD1 (6 bases). V was cut by 7 bases and J by 1 base, with 10 bases left in between. The germline V gene encodes CDR1 SGHVS and CDR2 FNYEAQ. This CDR3 has 13 amino acids. The CDR3 DNA reads as TGTGCCAGCACCAAGGACAGCCAAGAGACCCAGTACTTC. Its translation is CASTKDSQETQYF.

The V call is TRBV19, the J call TRBJ2-1; possible D gene TRBD1, 6 bases. CDR3 size: 12 residues. Germline CDR1 is LNHDA and CDR2 is SQIVND (reference sequence). Deletions cut 5 bases from V and 9 bases from J, with 11 bases between. In DNA, the CDR3 is TGTGCCAGTAGTGGCAGGGGCACTGAGCAGTTCTTC. Amino acids: CASSGRGTEQFF.

The chain couples TRBV9 to TRBJ2-1; 7 bases line up with TRBD2. The trim removed 0 bases at V and 5 bases at J, leaving 5 bases unmatched. From germline, CDR1 is SGDLS and CDR2 YYNGEE. The CDR3 length is 15 residues. The CDR3, as DNA: TGTGCCAGCAGCGTAGGACTAGCCCGGAACAATGAGCAGTTCTTC. This codes for CASSVGLARNNEQFF.

This clone appeared a single time. This chain connects TRBV9 to TRBJ2-5; D might be TRBD1 (6 bases). V was clipped by 3 bases and J by 0 bases, with 21 bases between them. CDR3 length: 18 amino acids. Per germline, CDR1 SGDLS and CDR2 YYNGEE. The CDR3 region is CASSAGTGTLEYQETQYF. The CDR3 DNA follows: TGTGCCAGCAGCGCGGGAACGGGGACACTTGAGTACCAAGAGACCCAGTACTTC.

V usage is TRBV28 and J usage is TRBJ2-7, with a tentative D call TRBD2 (6 bases). Germline V gene lookup returns CDR1 MDHEN and CDR2 SYDVKM. The length of the CDR3 is 15 residues. V shed 5 bases and J shed 6 bases, with 20 bases lying between them. The CDR3 region is CASSDTGTAPREQYF. The DNA of the CDR3 is TGTGCCAGCAGTGATACCGGGACTGCGCCCCGCGAGCAGTACTTC.

This clone was counted once. The chain employs TRBV7-9 and TRBJ2-2; 11 bases agree with TRBD1. Germline-derived CDR1 and CDR2 are SEHNR and FQNEAQ (reference sequence). The CDR3 runs to 16 residues. Losses at the gene ends were 5 bases for V and 4 bases for J; bases not matched to a gene: 6. CDR3 residues: CASSTGGQGGTGELFF. DNA of the CDR3: TGTGCCAGCAGCACTGGGGGACAGGGGGGCACCGGGGAGCTGTTTTTT.

The chain is built from TRBV9 and TRBJ2-7, with 7 bases aligning to TRBD1. With V trimmed by 0 bases and J by 1 base, 4 bases remained unmatched. Germline V gene sequence: CDR1 SGDLS, CDR2 YYNGEE. CDR3 length equals 15 residues. The CDR3 loop reads CASSVGGQTSYEQYF. CDR3 sequence (DNA): TGTGCCAGCAGCGTAGGGGGACAGACTTCCTACGAGCAGTACTTC.

This sequence joins TRBV6-5 and TRBJ1-2; 8 positions agree with TRBD1. The CDR3 runs to 16 residues. CDR1 and CDR2 (germline): MNHEY, SVGAGI. With 0 bases clipped from V and 1 base from J, the junction kept 4 bases outside the gene matches. CDR3 amino acids: CASSYSGRGLNYGYTF. The CDR3 nucleotides read TGTGCCAGCAGTTACTCGGGCAGGGGGCTTAACTATGGCTACACCTTC.

This chain uses TRBV20-1 with TRBJ2-7, with 11 bases matching TRBD2. Germline lookup yields CDR1 DFQATT and CDR2 SNEGSKA (reference sequence). The length of the CDR3 is 15 residues. With V trimmed by 3 bases and J by 6 bases, 10 bases remained unmatched. The CDR3 region has the DNA TGCAGTGCTAGTGACACTAGCGGGGGTCTTCTCGAGCAGTACTTC. This sequence encodes CSASDTSGGLLEQYF.

The chain recombines TRBV7-6 with TRBJ2-5, with TRBD2 matching 11 bases. In germline, CDR1 is SGHVS, CDR2 FNYEAQ. V shed 1 base and J 1 base; nucleotides not matched to a gene: 5. CDR3 length: 17 residues. The DNA for the CDR3 is TGTGCCAGCAGCTTAGGGTTTCTAGCGGGGGGCCAAGAGACCCAGTACTTC. It translates to CASSLGFLAGGQETQYF.

CDR3 loop: CASRVAGETQYF. CDR3 sequence (DNA): TGTGCCAGCAGGGTAGCGGGAGAGACCCAGTACTTC. The gene calls are TRBV2 and TRBJ2-5; 7 positions agree with TRBD2. V lost 6 bases and J lost 4; bases outside the gene matches: 2. CDR1 is SNHLY and CDR2 is FYNNEI in the germline V gene. This CDR3 contains 12 residues.

This chain joins TRBV5-1 and TRBJ2-7, with TRBD1 as a possible D gene (6 bases). The germline V gene has CDR1 SGHRS and CDR2 YFSETQ. Trimming took off 4 bases at V and 5 bases at J, with 16 bases between the two ends. CDR3 length: 14 residues. For the CDR3, the DNA is TGCGCCAGCAGCGGACTGACAGGTAACAACGAGCAGTACTTC. It is translated as CASSGLTGNNEQYF.

V and J are TRBV18 and TRBJ2-1; D may be TRBD1 (5 bases). Germline values: CDR1 KGHSH, CDR2 LQKENI. Deletions cut 6 bases from V and 0 bases from J, with 12 bases between. This CDR3 contains 15 residues. CDR3 DNA: TGTGCCAGCTCGCCGCGGCAGGGCTCCTACAATGAGCAGTTCTTC. Its protein product is CASSPRQGSYNEQFF.

V is TRBV10-3 and J is TRBJ2-7; 7 positions agree with TRBD1. Trimming took 4 bases from V and 2 from J; bases not matched to a gene: 5. This CDR3 has 14 residues. Germline V lookup: CDR1 ENHRY, CDR2 SYGVKD. Here the CDR3 reads CAISAPGQTYEQYF. CDR3 sequence (DNA): TGTGCCATCAGTGCTCCGGGACAGACCTACGAGCAGTACTTC.

This clone was seen only once. V gene TRBV29-1 combines with J gene TRBJ1-1, with D unresolved. Germline V gene sequence: CDR1 SQVTM, CDR2 ANQGSEA. V was cut by 5 bases and J by 3 bases, with 13 bases left in between. This CDR3 region has 13 residues. CDR3 in DNA: TGCAGCGTTTTGGAGGGTCTTTACACTGAAGCTTTCTTT. It yields the protein CSVLEGLYTEAFF.

V is TRBV27 and J is TRBJ2-3, with D possibly being TRBD2 (6 bases). CDR3 length: 17 residues. The germline V gene encodes CDR1 MNHEY and CDR2 SMNVEV (reference sequence). Trimming shortened V by 1 base and J by 4 bases, and 18 bases separated the two germline ends. The CDR3 nucleotides read TGTGCCAGCAGTTTATTCCGGGCGGGAAGGCCGCCAGATACGCAGTATTTT. Translating it yields CASSLFRAGRPPDTQYF.

V gene TRBV5-1 combines with J gene TRBJ2-7, with 8 bases identical to TRBD1. V lost 2 bases to trimming and J lost 4 bases; unmatched junction nucleotides: 8. CDR1 and CDR2 from the germline V gene are SGHRS and YFSETQ. The CDR3 sequence is 15 residues long. CDR3 amino acids: CASSLLTGGPYEQYF. CDR3 nucleotide sequence: TGCGCCAGCAGCTTATTAACAGGGGGACCTTACGAGCAGTACTTC.